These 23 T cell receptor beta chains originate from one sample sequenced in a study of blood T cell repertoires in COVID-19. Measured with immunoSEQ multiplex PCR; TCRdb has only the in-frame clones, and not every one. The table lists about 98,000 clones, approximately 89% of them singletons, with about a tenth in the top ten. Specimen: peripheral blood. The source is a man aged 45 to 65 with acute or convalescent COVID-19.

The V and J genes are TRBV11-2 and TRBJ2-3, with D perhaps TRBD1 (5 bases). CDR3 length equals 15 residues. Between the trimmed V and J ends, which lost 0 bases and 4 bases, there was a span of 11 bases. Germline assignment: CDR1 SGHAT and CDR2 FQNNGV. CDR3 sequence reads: CASSLETAPSDTQYF. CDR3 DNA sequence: TGTGCCAGCAGCTTAGAGACAGCACCCTCAGATACGCAGTATTTT.

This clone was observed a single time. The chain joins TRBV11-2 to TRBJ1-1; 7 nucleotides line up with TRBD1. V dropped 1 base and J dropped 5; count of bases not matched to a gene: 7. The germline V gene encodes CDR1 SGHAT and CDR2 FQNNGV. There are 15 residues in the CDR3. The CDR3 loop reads CASSLGETGRTEAFF. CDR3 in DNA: TGTGCCAGCAGCTTAGGGGAGACAGGGAGGACTGAAGCTTTCTTT.

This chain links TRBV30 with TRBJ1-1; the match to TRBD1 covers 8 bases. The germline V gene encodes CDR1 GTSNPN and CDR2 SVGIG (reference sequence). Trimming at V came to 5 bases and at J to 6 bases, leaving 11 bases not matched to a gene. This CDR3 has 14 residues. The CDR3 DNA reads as TGTGCCTGGGCCCAGGGGGCAGGTGGGGCTGAAGCTTTCTTT. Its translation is CAWAQGAGGAEAFF. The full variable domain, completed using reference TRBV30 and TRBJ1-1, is SQTIHQWPATLVQPVGSPLSLECTVEGTSNPNLYWYRQAAGRGLQLLFYSVGIGQISSEVPQNLSASRPQDRQFILSSKKLLLSDSGFYLCAWAQGAGGAEAFFGQGTRLTVV.

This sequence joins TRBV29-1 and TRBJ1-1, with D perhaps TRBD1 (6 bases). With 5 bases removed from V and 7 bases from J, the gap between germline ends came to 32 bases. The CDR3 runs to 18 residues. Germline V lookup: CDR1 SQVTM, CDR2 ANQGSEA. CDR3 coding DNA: TGCAGCGTTACAAAAAGGCGGGGGGCGCCGACTTTTAACGGTGAAGCTTTCTTT. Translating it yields CSVTKRRGAPTFNGEAFF.

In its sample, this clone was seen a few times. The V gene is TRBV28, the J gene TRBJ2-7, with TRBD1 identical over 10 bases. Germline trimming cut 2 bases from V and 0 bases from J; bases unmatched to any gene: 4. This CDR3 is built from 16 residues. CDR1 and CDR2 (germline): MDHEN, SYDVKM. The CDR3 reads CASSLDRQGASYEQYF. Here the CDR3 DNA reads TGTGCCAGCAGTTTAGACCGACAGGGGGCCTCCTACGAGCAGTACTTC.

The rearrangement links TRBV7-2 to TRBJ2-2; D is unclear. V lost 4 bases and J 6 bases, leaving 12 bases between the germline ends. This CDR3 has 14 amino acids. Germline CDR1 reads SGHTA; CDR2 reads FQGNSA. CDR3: CASSSLVSAGELFF. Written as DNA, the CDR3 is TGTGCCAGCAGCTCCCTTGTGAGCGCCGGGGAGCTGTTTTTT.

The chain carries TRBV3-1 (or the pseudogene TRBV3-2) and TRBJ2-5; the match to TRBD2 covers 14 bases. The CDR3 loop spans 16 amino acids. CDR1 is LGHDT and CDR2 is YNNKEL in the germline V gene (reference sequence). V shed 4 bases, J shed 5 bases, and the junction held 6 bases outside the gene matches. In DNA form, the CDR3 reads TGTGCCAGCAGCCTGGGACTAGCGGGAGTAGGGGAGACCCAGTACTTC. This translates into CASSLGLAGVGETQYF.

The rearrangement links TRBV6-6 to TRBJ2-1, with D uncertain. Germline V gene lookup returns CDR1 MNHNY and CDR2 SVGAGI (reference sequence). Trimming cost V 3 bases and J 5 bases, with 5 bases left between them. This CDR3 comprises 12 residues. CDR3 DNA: TGTGCCAGCAGTTATAACAACAATGAGCAGTTCTTC. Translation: CASSYNNNEQFF.

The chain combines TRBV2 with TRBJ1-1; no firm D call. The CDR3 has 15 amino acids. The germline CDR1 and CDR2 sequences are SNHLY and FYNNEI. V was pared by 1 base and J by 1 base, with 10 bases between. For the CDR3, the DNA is TGTGCCAGCAGTGAAGTCGGTCAGCGGAACACTGAAGCTTTCTTT. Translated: CASSEVGQRNTEAFF.

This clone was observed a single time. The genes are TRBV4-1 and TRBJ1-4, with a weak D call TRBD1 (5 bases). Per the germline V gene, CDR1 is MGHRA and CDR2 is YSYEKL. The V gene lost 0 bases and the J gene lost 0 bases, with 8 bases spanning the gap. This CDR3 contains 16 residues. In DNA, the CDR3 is TGCGCCAGCAGCCAAGACGGGGGTGCAACTAATGAAAAACTGTTTTTT. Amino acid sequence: CASSQDGGATNEKLFF.

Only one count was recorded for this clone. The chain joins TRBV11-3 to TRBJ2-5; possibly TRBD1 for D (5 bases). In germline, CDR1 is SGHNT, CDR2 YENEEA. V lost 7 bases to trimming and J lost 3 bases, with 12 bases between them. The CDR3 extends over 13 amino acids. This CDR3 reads CASNQGMEETQYF. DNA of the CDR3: TGTGCCAGCAACCAGGGTATGGAAGAGACCCAGTACTTC. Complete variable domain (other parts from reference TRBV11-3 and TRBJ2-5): EAGVVQSPRYKIIEKKQPVAFWCNPISGHNTLYWYLQNLGQGPELLIRYENEEAVDDSQLPKDRFSAERLKGVDSTLKIQPAELGDSAVYLCASNQGMEETQYFGPGTRLLVL.

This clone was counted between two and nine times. Here the CDR3 reads CASSLGQGAGNGEKLFF. CDR3 in DNA: TGTGCCAGCAGCTTAGGACAGGGCGCCGGGAATGGGGAAAAACTGTTTTTT. The chain joins TRBV7-2 to TRBJ1-4; 7 bases line up with TRBD1. The ends lost 1 base at V and 8 bases at J; junction bases unmatched: 13. The CDR3 has 17 residues. The V gene's germline CDR1 is SGHTA and CDR2 FQGNSA.

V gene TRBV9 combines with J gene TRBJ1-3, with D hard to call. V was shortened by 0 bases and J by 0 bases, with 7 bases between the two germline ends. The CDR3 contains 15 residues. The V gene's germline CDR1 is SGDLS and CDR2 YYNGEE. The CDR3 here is CASSVGGGSGNTIYF. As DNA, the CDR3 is TGTGCCAGCAGCGTAGGGGGAGGCTCTGGAAACACCATATATTTT. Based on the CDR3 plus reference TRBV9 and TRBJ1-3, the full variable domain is DSGVTQTPKHLITATGQRVTLRCSPRSGDLSVYWYQQSLDQGLQFLIQYYNGEERAKGNILERFSAQQFPDLHSELNLSSLELGDSALYFCASSVGGGSGNTIYFGEGSWLTVV.

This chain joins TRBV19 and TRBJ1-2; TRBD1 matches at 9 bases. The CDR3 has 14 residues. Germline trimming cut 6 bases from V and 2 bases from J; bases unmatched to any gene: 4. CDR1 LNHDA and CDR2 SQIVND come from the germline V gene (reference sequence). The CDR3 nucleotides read TGTGCCAGTAGCAAGGACAGGGGCAACTATGGCTACACCTTC. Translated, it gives CASSKDRGNYGYTF.

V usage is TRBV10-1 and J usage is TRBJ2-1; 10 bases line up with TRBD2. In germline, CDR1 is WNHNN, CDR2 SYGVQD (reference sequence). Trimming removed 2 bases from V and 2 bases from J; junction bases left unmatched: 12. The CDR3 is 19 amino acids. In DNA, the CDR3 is TGCGCCAGCAGTGAGAGCCGGCTAGCGGGGGTGAACCCCTACAATGAGCAGTTCTTC. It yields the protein CASSESRLAGVNPYNEQFF.

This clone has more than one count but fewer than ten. This CDR3 is CASSPNYSSYEQYF. DNA for the CDR3: TGTGCCAGCTCACCAAATTACAGCTCCTACGAGCAGTACTTC. The gene calls are TRBV18 and TRBJ2-7; D not certain. The germline CDR1 and CDR2 sequences are KGHSH and LQKENI. Trimming took 2 bases from V and 0 from J, leaving 8 bases between them. This CDR3 has 14 residues. The full variable domain, with the rest looked up from reference TRBV18 and TRBJ2-7, is NAGVMQNPRHLVRRRGQEARLRCSPMKGHSHVYWYRQLPEEGLKFMVYLQKENIIDESGMPKERFSAEFPKEGPSILRIQQVVRGDSAAYFCASSPNYSSYEQYFGPGTRLTVT.

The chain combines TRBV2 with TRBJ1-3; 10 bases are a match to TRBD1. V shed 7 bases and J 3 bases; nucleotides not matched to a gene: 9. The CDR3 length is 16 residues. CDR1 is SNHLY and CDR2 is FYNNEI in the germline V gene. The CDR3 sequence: CASKPGQGLGGNTIYF. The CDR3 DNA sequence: TGTGCCAGCAAACCGGGACAGGGGTTGGGTGGAAACACCATATATTTT.

CDR3 in DNA: TGCGCCAGCAGCCCACAGGGAATCGGCTATGGCTACACCTTC. Translated: CASSPQGIGYGYTF. The chain links TRBV10-1 to TRBJ1-2; D might be TRBD1 (6 bases). The CDR3 covers 14 residues. From germline, CDR1 is WNHNN and CDR2 SYGVQD (reference sequence). Trimming stripped 6 bases from V and 4 bases from J, with 15 bases between.

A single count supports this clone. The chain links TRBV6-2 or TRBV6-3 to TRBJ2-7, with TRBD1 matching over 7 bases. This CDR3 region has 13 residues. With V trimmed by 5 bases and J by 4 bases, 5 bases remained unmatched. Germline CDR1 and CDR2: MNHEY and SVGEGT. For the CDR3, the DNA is TGTGCCAGCAGTCCGGACAGGCGTTACGAGCAGTACTTC. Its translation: CASSPDRRYEQYF.

For the CDR3, the DNA is TGTGCCAGCATCGAACAGGGCAACGAGCAGTACTTC. It encodes CASIEQGNEQYF. The chain carries TRBV2 and TRBJ2-7; weak D call: TRBD1 (6 bases). Trimming cost V 7 bases and J 5 bases, with 12 bases left between them. There are 12 residues in the CDR3. Germline CDR1 is SNHLY and CDR2 is FYNNEI.

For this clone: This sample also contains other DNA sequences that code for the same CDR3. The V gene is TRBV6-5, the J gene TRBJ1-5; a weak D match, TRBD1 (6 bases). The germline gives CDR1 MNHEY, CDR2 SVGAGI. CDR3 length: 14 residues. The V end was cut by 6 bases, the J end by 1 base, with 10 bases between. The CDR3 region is CASRTGYSNQPQHF. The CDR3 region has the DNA TGTGCCAGCAGGACAGGTTACAGCAATCAGCCCCAGCATTTT.

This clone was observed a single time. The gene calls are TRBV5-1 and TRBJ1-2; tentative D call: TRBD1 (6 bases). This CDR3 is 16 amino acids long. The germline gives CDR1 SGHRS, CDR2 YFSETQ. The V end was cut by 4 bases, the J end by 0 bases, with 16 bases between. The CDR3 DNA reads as TGCGCCAGCAGCCTATTGACAGGAAACTCTAACTATGGCTACACCTTC. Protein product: CASSLLTGNSNYGYTF.

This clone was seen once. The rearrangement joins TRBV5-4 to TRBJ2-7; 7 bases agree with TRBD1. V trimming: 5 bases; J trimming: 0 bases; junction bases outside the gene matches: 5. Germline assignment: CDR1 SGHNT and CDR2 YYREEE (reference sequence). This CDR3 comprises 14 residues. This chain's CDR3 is CASSSRDSSYEQYF. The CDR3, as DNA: TGTGCCAGCAGTTCCCGGGACAGCTCCTACGAGCAGTACTTC.